A single sample gave rise to the 20 T cell receptor beta chains below, sequenced in a study of cytomegalovirus exposure and HLA in healthy donors. The repertoire was sequenced with immunoSEQ multiplex PCR; TCRdb's copy has only in-frame clones and lacks some. The sample has roughly 70,000 clones; approximately 90% are singletons. Sequencing was performed on PBMCs. The receptors stem from a woman aged 18-30 years in good health and CMV-seropositive.

The rearrangement uses TRBV7-9 and TRBJ2-5; 9 nucleotides align to TRBD1. The V gene end was trimmed by 5 bases and the J gene end by 5 bases; junction bases not matched to a gene: 9. The CDR3 is 15 residues long. The germline V gene has CDR1 SEHNR and CDR2 FQNEAQ (reference sequence). CDR3 sequence: CASSHRDRAEETQYF. The DNA of the CDR3 is TGTGCCAGCAGCCACCGGGACAGGGCGGAGGAGACCCAGTACTTC.

Written as DNA, the CDR3 is TGTGCCAGCAGTGAATACAGGGAGTACGAGCAGTACTTC. Translating it yields CASSEYREYEQYF. The V gene is TRBV6-1, the J gene TRBJ2-7, with D perhaps TRBD1 (6 bases). The CDR3 consists of 13 residues. V was trimmed by 2 bases and J by 4 bases, leaving 9 bases between them. CDR1 MNHNS and CDR2 SASEGT come from the germline V gene.

The gene calls are TRBV28 and TRBJ1-4; TRBD1 aligns across 7 bases. V gave up 5 bases and J gave up 8 bases; unmatched junction bases: 8. Germline CDR1 MDHEN, CDR2 SYDVKM. The CDR3 runs to 14 residues. The CDR3 nucleotides are TGTGCCAGCAGTACGCAGGGGGGATACGAAAAACTGTTTTTT. Amino acids: CASSTQGGYEKLFF. The full variable domain, rest sourced from reference TRBV28 and TRBJ1-4, is DVKVTQSSRYLVKRTGEKVFLECVQDMDHENMFWYRQDPGLGLRLIYFSYDVKMKEKGDIPEGYSVSREKKERFSLILESASTNQTSMYLCASSTQGGYEKLFFGSGTQLSVL.

The V and J genes are TRBV10-2 and TRBJ1-5; the match to TRBD1 covers 7 bases. The germline CDR1 and CDR2 sequences are WSHSY and SAAADI. CDR3 length: 13 amino acids. The ends lost 5 bases at V and 7 bases at J; junction bases unmatched: 5. CDR3 in DNA: TGCGCCAGCAGTTATACAGGGGTCCAGCCCCAGCATTTT. It is translated as CASSYTGVQPQHF.

The V and J genes are TRBV2 and TRBJ2-7, with 9 nucleotides matching TRBD1. The CDR3 sequence is 15 residues long. Germline assignment: CDR1 SNHLY and CDR2 FYNNEI. After removal of 5 bases from V and 0 bases from J, the junction contained 5 bases not matched to a gene. This CDR3 reads CASSSGTGISYEQYF. The CDR3 nucleotides read TGTGCCAGCAGTTCCGGGACAGGGATCTCCTACGAGCAGTACTTC.

The V call is TRBV15, the J call TRBJ1-2; no clear D. Per germline, CDR1 LNHNV and CDR2 YYDKDF (reference sequence). The V end lost 1 base, the J end lost 0 bases, and 6 bases lay between the germline ends. This CDR3 is built from 14 residues. CDR3 in DNA: TGTGCCACCAGCAGAGGCCCAGCTAACTATGGCTACACCTTC. It yields the protein CATSRGPANYGYTF.

The rearrangement uses TRBV9 and TRBJ2-3; 7 bases map to TRBD1. In germline, CDR1 is SGDLS, CDR2 YYNGEE. The CDR3 consists of 17 residues. Germline trimming cut 1 base from V and 0 bases from J; bases unmatched to any gene: 8. The CDR3 protein is CASSVYTTGKSTDTQYF. The DNA for the CDR3 is TGTGCCAGCAGCGTATACACGACAGGGAAGAGCACAGATACGCAGTATTTT.

In this sample, this clone turned up once. The V and J genes are TRBV4-3 and TRBJ2-1, with TRBD1 as a possible D gene (7 bases). The germline V gene encodes CDR1 LGHNA and CDR2 YSLEER. This CDR3 comprises 15 residues. The V end lost 3 bases, the J end lost 8 bases, and 17 bases lay between the germline ends. CDR3 in DNA: TGCGCCAGCAGCCAGGGGGGAACAGGGGAACATGAGCAGTTCTTC. Its translation is CASSQGGTGEHEQFF.

The chain employs TRBV4-2 and TRBJ2-1; the match to TRBD2 covers 9 bases. This CDR3 is 19 amino acids long. Trimming at V came to 0 bases and at J to 7 bases, leaving 16 bases not matched to a gene. Per the germline V gene, CDR1 is LGHNA and CDR2 is YNFKEQ. CDR3 nucleotides: TGTGCCAGCAGCCAAGATCCGAATACCAGGCTAGCGGGGATGAATGAGCAGTTCTTC. This codes for CASSQDPNTRLAGMNEQFF.

V is TRBV7-2 and J is TRBJ2-7; TRBD2 aligns across 12 bases. Per germline, CDR1 SGHTA and CDR2 FQGNSA. V dropped 5 bases and J dropped 6; count of bases not matched to a gene: 5. This CDR3 contains 14 residues. CDR3 loop: CASSQLAGGGEQYF. Here the CDR3 DNA reads TGTGCCAGCAGCCAACTAGCGGGAGGTGGCGAGCAGTACTTC.

The chain has TRBV6-4 and TRBJ2-7; 9 bases align to TRBD2. This CDR3 comprises 16 residues. V lost 3 bases, J lost 0 bases, and 6 bases stayed unmatched. The germline gives CDR1 MRHNA, CDR2 SNTAGT. CDR3 residues: CASSERQREVSYEQYF. The DNA of the CDR3 is TGTGCCAGCAGTGAACGGCAGCGGGAGGTCTCCTACGAGCAGTACTTC.

CDR3 sequence: CASWTGVETQYF. The CDR3 DNA sequence: TGTGCCAGTTGGACAGGAGTGGAGACCCAGTACTTC. This chain joins TRBV6-6 and TRBJ2-5; TRBD1 matches at 7 bases. The germline V gene encodes CDR1 MNHNY and CDR2 SVGAGI (reference sequence). Trimming took 9 bases from V and 5 from J; bases not matched to a gene: 6. This CDR3 is built from 12 residues.

The chain is built from TRBV9 and TRBJ2-7, with TRBD1 matching over 10 bases. The V gene's germline CDR1 is SGDLS and CDR2 YYNGEE. The ends lost 3 bases at V and 4 bases at J; junction bases unmatched: 10. This CDR3 has 16 amino acids. DNA of the CDR3: TGTGCCAGCAGCGGAGGAGCCGGGACAGGGGCATACGAGCAGTACTTC. It translates to CASSGGAGTGAYEQYF.

The rearrangement uses TRBV30 and TRBJ2-1, with TRBD1 identical over 9 bases. Germline V gene lookup returns CDR1 GTSNPN and CDR2 SVGIG (reference sequence). V shed 5 bases and J 8 bases; nucleotides not matched to a gene: 7. The length of the CDR3 is 13 residues. For the CDR3, the DNA is TGTGCCTGGTCCACAGGGGGCTTACATGAGCAGTTCTTC. This encodes CAWSTGGLHEQFF.

V and J are TRBV4-2 and TRBJ2-7, with 11 bases lining up with TRBD2. The V segment lost 1 base and the J segment 4 bases; nucleotides outside the gene matches: 6. CDR1 is LGHNA and CDR2 is YNFKEQ in the germline V gene. The CDR3 totals 16 residues. CDR3 region: CASSQAPASGGYEQYF. In DNA, the CDR3 is TGTGCCAGCAGCCAAGCCCCAGCTAGCGGGGGGTACGAGCAGTACTTC.

This chain connects TRBV5-1 to TRBJ2-1; 10 bases are a match to TRBD1. This CDR3 has 16 amino acids. Germline V gives CDR1 SGHRS, CDR2 YFSETQ. Unmatched junction bases numbered 7, after V lost 0 bases and J lost 7 bases. The chain's CDR3 is CASSLAWTGGQNEQFF. The CDR3 coding sequence is TGCGCCAGCAGCTTGGCCTGGACAGGGGGTCAGAATGAGCAGTTCTTC.

The chain is built from TRBV27 and TRBJ2-3; 7 bases agree with TRBD2. Germline V CDR1 and CDR2: MNHEY, SMNVEV (reference sequence). The CDR3 sequence is 16 residues long. Losses at the gene ends were 0 bases for V and 5 bases for J; bases not matched to a gene: 8. The chain's CDR3 is CASSLSGGGRGDTQYF. CDR3 DNA sequence: TGTGCCAGCAGTTTATCAGGCGGGGGACGAGGAGATACGCAGTATTTT.

The genes are TRBV4-1 and TRBJ1-5; 10 bases agree with TRBD1. Germline assignment: CDR1 MGHRA and CDR2 YSYEKL. This CDR3 region has 15 residues. Trimming cost V 1 base and J 7 bases; bases outside gene matches: 4. The CDR3 DNA follows: TGCGCCAGCAGCCAAGGGACAGGGGGTTACCAGCCCCAGCATTTT. The encoded protein is CASSQGTGGYQPQHF.

This chain joins TRBV11-2 and TRBJ1-2, with D unclear. Looked up from germline, CDR1 is SGHAT and CDR2 is FQNNGV. V shed 1 base and J shed 0 bases, with 9 bases lying between them. CDR3 length: 15 amino acids. CDR3 in DNA: TGTGCCAGCAGCTTAGGACTGGGAGCTAACTATGGCTACACCTTC. It translates to CASSLGLGANYGYTF.

The chain combines TRBV11-2 with TRBJ1-6, with unresolved D. The V end lost 3 bases, the J end lost 7 bases, and 10 bases lay between the germline ends. Germline CDR1 and CDR2: SGHAT and FQNNGV. The length of the CDR3 is 14 residues. This chain's CDR3 is CASSFGKANSPLHF. In nucleotides, the CDR3 is TGTGCCAGCAGCTTCGGGAAAGCAAATTCACCCCTCCACTTT.